This TCR beta chain was sequenced in a study of blood T cell repertoires in COVID-19. As regards this clone: The same CDR3 also results from other DNA sequences found in this sample.

Those enrolled, adults aged about 18 to 89 years, came from about two dozen US areas. Clinical histories supplied by participants themselves formed the basis of cohort assignment. The recovered donors of Cohort 3 showed two negative PCRs, clearance, or symptom resolution. The CDR3 contains 13 residues. After removal of 5 bases from V and 6 bases from J, the junction contained 4 bases not matched to a gene. The germline V gene encodes CDR1 LNHDA and CDR2 SQIVND (reference sequence). Original methodology: Cell counts per sample came from amplifying reference gene primers. The method was immunoSEQ multiplex PCR; TCRdb's version includes in-frame clones alone and lacks a portion of them. V, J and clone size are those of that table, while D and trimming were read from the DNA. The sample records 300,000 or so clones, about 85% being singletons.

The sample taken for sequencing was PBMCs or T cells enriched from blood (not recorded which). The sequence was obtained from a woman in her 30s who had recovered from COVID-19. This chain joins TRBV19 and TRBJ1-5, with 7 positions matching TRBD1. CDR3 DNA sequence: TGTGCCAGTAGTCCCGACAGGGTTCAGCCCCAGCATTTT. Amino acid sequence: CASSPDRVQPQHF.